These 19 T cell receptor beta chains came from one sample sequenced in a study of identifying expanded T cells in peripheral blood (dated by TCRdb to the late 2010s). The library relied on the immunoSEQ multiplex PCR assay. TCRdb took over this immuneACCESS table, retaining in-frame rearrangements with V and J assigned. Such tables are incomplete; in checked studies, under half of the missing clones stem from an unresolved V gene, and the remainder is unexplained. Here the sample has 90,000 to 100,000 clones; around 90% occur a single time. Under 6.5% of the sample is in the top ten clones. Input material: blood. The receptor source for this set is a person aged 18 to 70 in good health.

This clone was detected only a few times. V and J are TRBV27 and TRBJ1-5; D not certain. CDR1 and CDR2 from the germline V gene are MNHEY and SMNVEV (reference sequence). The germline V and J ends were trimmed by 11 bases and 6 bases, with 23 bases remaining between them. The CDR3 totals 15 residues. The DNA of the CDR3 is TGTGCCGGGGTCCCCCAGAGGGAATCTGGTCAGCCCCAGCATTTT. Translation: CAGVPQRESGQPQHF.

The genes are TRBV27 and TRBJ2-3, with TRBD1 matching over 10 bases. Germline CDR1 reads MNHEY; CDR2 reads SMNVEV (reference sequence). The trim removed 5 bases at V and 3 bases at J, leaving 5 bases unmatched. The CDR3 spans 15 residues. CDR3 residues: CASSATGGLTDTQYF. Written as DNA, the CDR3 is TGTGCCAGCAGTGCGACAGGGGGCTTGACAGATACGCAGTATTTT.

The gene calls are TRBV19 and TRBJ1-4; maybe TRBD1 (6 bases). The CDR3 covers 15 residues. The V end lost 5 bases, the J end lost 0 bases, and 10 bases lay between the germline ends. Germline-derived CDR1 and CDR2 are LNHDA and SQIVND (reference sequence). CDR3 sequence (DNA): TGTGCCAGTAGTGCCCGGGACACAACTAATGAAAAACTGTTTTTT. It specifies CASSARDTTNEKLFF.

The chain joins TRBV19 to TRBJ2-2; tentative D call: TRBD1 (6 bases). The CDR3 contains 15 residues. Trimming removed 3 bases at V and 5 bases at J, with 13 bases between. The germline V gene encodes CDR1 LNHDA and CDR2 SQIVND (reference sequence). Here the CDR3 reads CASSMWTELTGELFF. CDR3 nucleotides: TGTGCCAGTAGTATGTGGACAGAGCTGACCGGGGAGCTGTTTTTT.

This sequence joins TRBV27 and TRBJ2-1, with D hard to call. Trimming cost V 6 bases and J 4 bases, with 4 bases left between them. This CDR3 has 11 amino acids. The germline V gene has CDR1 MNHEY and CDR2 SMNVEV (reference sequence). CDR3 nucleotides: TGTGCCAGCAGATCTTACAATGAGCAGTTCTTC. The encoded protein is CASRSYNEQFF.

The chain uses TRBV19 and TRBJ1-5; TRBD1 matches at 7 bases. This CDR3 is 20 amino acids long. Unmatched junction bases numbered 15, after V lost 0 bases and J lost 1 base. CDR1 is LNHDA, CDR2 SQIVND, per germline (reference sequence). DNA for the CDR3: TGTGCCAGTAGTATAGAGAGAACAGGGGACTCTTTAGGGAGCAATCAGCCCCAGCATTTT. Its protein product is CASSIERTGDSLGSNQPQHF.

This rearrangement joins TRBV5-6 to TRBJ2-4; 15 nucleotides line up with TRBD2. Per the germline V gene, CDR1 is SGHDT and CDR2 is YYEEEE. V dropped 3 bases and J dropped 0; count of bases not matched to a gene: 4. The CDR3 extends over 18 amino acids. The CDR3 loop is CASSSGTSGGLAKNIQYF. In DNA, the CDR3 is TGTGCCAGCAGCTCCGGGACTAGCGGGGGGTTAGCCAAAAACATTCAGTACTTC. Full variable domain (missing parts from reference TRBV5-6 and TRBJ2-4): DAGVTQSPTHLIKTRGQQVTLRCSPKSGHDTVSWYQQALGQGPQFIFQYYEEEERQRGNFPDRFSGHQFPNYSSELNVNALLLGDSALYLCASSSGTSGGLAKNIQYFGAGTRLSVL.

DNA of the CDR3: TGTGCCAGCAGCGGAGGACTAGCGGGGGTCCAAGAGACCCAGTACTTC. This encodes CASSGGLAGVQETQYF. The J gene is TRBJ2-5, the V gene TRBV9, with 13 bases fitting TRBD2. After removal of 3 bases from V and 1 base from J, the junction contained 3 bases not matched to a gene. CDR3 size: 16 residues. The germline gives CDR1 SGDLS, CDR2 YYNGEE.

V gene TRBV6-5 combines with J gene TRBJ1-1, with TRBD1 identical over 8 bases. V lost 5 bases and J lost 5; bases outside the gene matches: 10. CDR3 size: 15 residues. Germline CDR1 reads MNHEY; CDR2 reads SVGAGI. DNA of the CDR3: TGTGCCAGCAGTCGGTTGCAGGGGGCAGGGACTGAAGCTTTCTTT. Its protein product is CASSRLQGAGTEAFF.

The chain is built from TRBV7-9 and TRBJ2-5, with a weak D call TRBD1 (5 bases). The length of the CDR3 is 14 residues. Trimming pared 4 bases from V and 1 base from J, leaving 10 bases between. Germline CDR1 reads SEHNR; CDR2 reads FQNEAQ (reference sequence). CDR3 protein: CASSSAGPQETQYF. DNA of the CDR3: TGTGCCAGCAGCTCCGCAGGGCCCCAAGAGACCCAGTACTTC.

The rearrangement links TRBV12-5 to TRBJ1-5, with 9 bases that match TRBD1. Trimming took 3 bases from V and 5 from J; bases not matched to a gene: 5. This CDR3 spans 15 amino acids. Germline V CDR1 and CDR2: LGHNT, FRNRAP. The CDR3 reads CASGLVNRGHQPQHF. CDR3 nucleotides: TGTGCTAGTGGTTTAGTAAACAGGGGGCATCAGCCCCAGCATTTT.

About this clone: Other DNA sequences within the sample encode an identical CDR3. The V and J genes are TRBV5-1 and TRBJ2-5; no firm D call. The CDR3 covers 11 residues. V was shortened by 4 bases and J by 5 bases, with 6 bases between the two germline ends. CDR1 and CDR2 (germline): SGHRS, YFSETQ. CDR3: CASSLKETQYF. CDR3 nucleotides: TGCGCCAGCAGCCTTAAGGAGACCCAGTACTTC.

The rearrangement joins TRBV19 to TRBJ1-5; tentative D call: TRBD1 (5 bases). The CDR3 length is 17 residues. Germline V gene data show CDR1 as LNHDA and CDR2 as SQIVND (reference sequence). V was shortened by 8 bases and J by 4 bases, with 24 bases between the two germline ends. CDR3 nucleotide sequence: TGTGCCAGTGGCCCCCTCAGGGACTACATCTCGAATCAGCCCCAGCATTTT. Translated: CASGPLRDYISNQPQHF. The variable domain in full, with the rest retrieved from reference TRBV19 and TRBJ1-5, is DGGITQSPKYLFRKEGQNVTLSCEQNLNHDAMYWYRQDPGQGLRLIYYSQIVNDFQKGDIAEGYSVSREKKESFPLTVTSAQKNPTAFYLCASGPLRDYISNQPQHFGDGTRLSIL.

The chain links TRBV7-9 to TRBJ2-2; D not certain. Trimming took 6 bases from V and 0 from J, leaving 14 bases between them. The germline CDR1 and CDR2 sequences are SEHNR and FQNEAQ (reference sequence). This CDR3 has 16 amino acids. The DNA for the CDR3 is TGTGCCAGCAGACCTCACGGAGACACGAACACCGGGGAGCTGTTTTTT. Its translation: CASRPHGDTNTGELFF.

The CDR3 bases are TGTGCCAGTAGTCCCGGGGCTCCCACTGAAGCTTTCTTT. Protein sequence: CASSPGAPTEAFF. This chain joins TRBV19 and TRBJ1-1, with D possibly being TRBD1 (5 bases). This CDR3 is built from 13 residues. Germline CDR1 reads LNHDA; CDR2 reads SQIVND (reference sequence). V lost 5 bases to trimming and J lost 4 bases, with 11 bases between them. The variable domain in full, completed from reference TRBV19 and TRBJ1-1, reads DGGITQSPKYLFRKEGQNVTLSCEQNLNHDAMYWYRQDPGQGLRLIYYSQIVNDFQKGDIAEGYSVSREKKESFPLTVTSAQKNPTAFYLCASSPGAPTEAFFGQGTRLTVV.

This sequence joins TRBV25-1 and TRBJ2-7, with 7 positions matching TRBD1. The CDR3 runs to 16 residues. CDR1 and CDR2 (germline): MGHDK, SYGVNS. Trimming cost V 3 bases and J 2 bases; bases outside gene matches: 10. The CDR3 DNA reads as TGTGCCAGCAGTGATCTCGGTGGGGACAGCCCCTACGAGCAGTACTTC. Its translation is CASSDLGGDSPYEQYF.

The rearrangement uses TRBV25-1 and TRBJ2-3, with D hard to call. This CDR3 spans 15 amino acids. V lost 7 bases and J 4 bases, leaving 18 bases between the germline ends. Germline V gives CDR1 MGHDK, CDR2 SYGVNS. CDR3 in amino acids: CASTPRGHQADTQYF. The CDR3 coding sequence is TGTGCCAGCACCCCGCGAGGCCATCAGGCAGATACGCAGTATTTT.

J is TRBJ2-3 and V is TRBV7-6; 9 bases are a match to TRBD1. Germline V CDR1 and CDR2: SGHVS, FNYEAQ. There are 16 residues in the CDR3. J lost 6 bases, V lost 2 bases, and 9 bases had no gene match. The CDR3 sequence is CASSLPPGQGGDTQYF. The CDR3 nucleotides are TGTGCCAGCAGCTTACCCCCGGGACAGGGAGGGGATACGCAGTATTTT.

The count of this clone is one. The gene calls are TRBV5-1 and TRBJ1-5; TRBD1 is a possible D gene (6 bases). Per the germline V gene, CDR1 is SGHRS and CDR2 is YFSETQ. There are 15 residues in the CDR3. V was pared by 0 bases and J by 3 bases, with 10 bases between. The CDR3 DNA sequence: TGCGCCAGCAGCTTGGAGTCAGGGGCCAATCAGCCCCAGCATTTT. Amino acid sequence: CASSLESGANQPQHF.